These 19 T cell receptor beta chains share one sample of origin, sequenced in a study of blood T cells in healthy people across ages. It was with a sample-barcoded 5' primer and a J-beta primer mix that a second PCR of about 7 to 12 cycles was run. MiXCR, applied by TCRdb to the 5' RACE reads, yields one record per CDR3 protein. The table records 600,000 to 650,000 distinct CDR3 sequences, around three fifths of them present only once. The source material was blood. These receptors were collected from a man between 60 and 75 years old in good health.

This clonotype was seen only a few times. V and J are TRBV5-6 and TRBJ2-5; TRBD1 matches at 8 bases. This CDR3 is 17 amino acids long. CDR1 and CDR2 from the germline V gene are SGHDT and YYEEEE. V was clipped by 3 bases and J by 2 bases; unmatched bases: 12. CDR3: CASSSGTGLTWQETQYF. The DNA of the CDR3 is TGTGCCAGCAGCTCCGGGACAGGACTAACCTGGCAAGAGACCCAGTACTTC.

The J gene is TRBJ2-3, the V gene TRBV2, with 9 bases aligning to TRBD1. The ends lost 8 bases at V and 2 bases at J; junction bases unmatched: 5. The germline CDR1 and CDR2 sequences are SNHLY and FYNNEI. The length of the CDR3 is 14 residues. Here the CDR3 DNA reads TGTGCCAGCGGGGACAGGGCCTTCACAGATACGCAGTATTTT. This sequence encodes CASGDRAFTDTQYF.

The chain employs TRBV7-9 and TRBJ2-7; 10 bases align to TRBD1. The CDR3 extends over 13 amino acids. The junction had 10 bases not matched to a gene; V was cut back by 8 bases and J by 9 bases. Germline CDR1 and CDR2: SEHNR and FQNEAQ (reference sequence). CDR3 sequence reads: CASGTGAVFGQYF. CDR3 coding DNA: TGTGCCAGCGGGACAGGGGCGGTCTTCGGGCAGTACTTC.

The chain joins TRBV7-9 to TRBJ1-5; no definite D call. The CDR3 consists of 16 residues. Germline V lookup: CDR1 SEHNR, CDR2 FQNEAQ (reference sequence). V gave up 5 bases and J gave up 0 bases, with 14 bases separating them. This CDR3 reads CASSLPRATSNQPQHF. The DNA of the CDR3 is TGTGCCAGCAGCCTCCCCCGCGCGACTAGCAATCAGCCCCAGCATTTT.

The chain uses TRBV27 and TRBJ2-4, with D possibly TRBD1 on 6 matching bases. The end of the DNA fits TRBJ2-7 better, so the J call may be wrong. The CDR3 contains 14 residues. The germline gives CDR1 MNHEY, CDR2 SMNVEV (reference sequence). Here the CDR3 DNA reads TGTGCCAGCACACCCACAGGGCAGTACTACGAGCAGTACTTC. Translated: CASTPTGQYYEQYF.

Here the CDR3 reads CSARAGVLGTQYF. The DNA for the CDR3 is TGCAGTGCTAGAGCGGGGGTTCTGGGGACCCAGTACTTC. The chain employs TRBV20-1 and TRBJ2-5; tentatively, D is TRBD2 (6 bases). The V and J ends lost 1 base and 7 bases respectively, with 13 bases between them. CDR1 and CDR2 (germline): DFQATT, SNEGSKA (reference sequence). The CDR3 runs 13 residues.

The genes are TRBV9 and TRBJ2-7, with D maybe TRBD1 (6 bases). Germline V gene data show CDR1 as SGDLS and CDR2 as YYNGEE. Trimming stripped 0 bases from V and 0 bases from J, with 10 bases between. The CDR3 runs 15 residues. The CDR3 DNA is TGTGCCAGCAGCGTAGGGGGGACACCCTCCTACGAGCAGTACTTC. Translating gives CASSVGGTPSYEQYF.

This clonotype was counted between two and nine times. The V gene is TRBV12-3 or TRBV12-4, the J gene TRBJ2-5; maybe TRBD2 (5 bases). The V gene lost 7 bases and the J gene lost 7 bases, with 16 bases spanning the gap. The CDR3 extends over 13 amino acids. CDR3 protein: CASTKGVGGTQYF. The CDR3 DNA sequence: TGTGCCAGCACCAAGGGAGTAGGTGGGACCCAGTACTTC.

The CDR3 DNA reads as TGTGCCAGCACCCCGGACAGTTTCACAGATACGCAGTATTTT. This codes for CASTPDSFTDTQYF. This chain links TRBV12-3 or TRBV12-4 with TRBJ2-3; D possibly corresponds to TRBD1 (6 bases). Trimming took off 7 bases at V and 2 bases at J, with 13 bases between the two ends. The CDR3 contains 14 residues.

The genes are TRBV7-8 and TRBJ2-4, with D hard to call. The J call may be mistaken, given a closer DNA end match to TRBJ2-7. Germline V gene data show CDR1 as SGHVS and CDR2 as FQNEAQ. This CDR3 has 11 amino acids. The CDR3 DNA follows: TGTGCCAGCAGCGTCGGTGACGAGCAGTACTTC. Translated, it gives CASSVGDEQYF.

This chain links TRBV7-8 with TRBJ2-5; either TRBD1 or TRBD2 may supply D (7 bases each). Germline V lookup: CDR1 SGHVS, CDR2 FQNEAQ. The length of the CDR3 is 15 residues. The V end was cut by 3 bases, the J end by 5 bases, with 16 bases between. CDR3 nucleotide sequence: TGTGCCAGCAGCTTCTCTCGACAGGGAGGGGAGACCCAGTACTTC. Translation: CASSFSRQGGETQYF.

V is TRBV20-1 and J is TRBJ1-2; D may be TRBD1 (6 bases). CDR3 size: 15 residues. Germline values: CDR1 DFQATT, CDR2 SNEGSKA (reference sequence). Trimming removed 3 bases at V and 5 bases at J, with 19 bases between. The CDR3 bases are TGCAGTGCTAGTGAGGGGGACCCCATTTTATATGGCTACACCTTC. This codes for CSASEGDPILYGYTF.

The CDR3 DNA sequence: TGTGCCAGCACCCGGGACGGCGGCTTCTACGAGCAGTACTTC. Protein: CASTRDGGFYEQYF. J is TRBJ2-7 and V is TRBV6-2 or TRBV6-3, with D perhaps TRBD1 or TRBD2 (5 bases each). This CDR3 region has 14 residues. V lost 7 bases, J lost 3 bases, and 16 bases lay in between. The V gene's germline CDR1 is MNHEY and CDR2 SVGEGT.

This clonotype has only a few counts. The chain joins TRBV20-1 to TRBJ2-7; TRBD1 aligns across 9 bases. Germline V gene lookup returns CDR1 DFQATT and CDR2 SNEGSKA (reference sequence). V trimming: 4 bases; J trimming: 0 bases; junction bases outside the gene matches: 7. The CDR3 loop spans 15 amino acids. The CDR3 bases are TGCAGTGCTACCGGGACAGGGACCCTCTCCTACGAGCAGTACTTC. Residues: CSATGTGTLSYEQYF.

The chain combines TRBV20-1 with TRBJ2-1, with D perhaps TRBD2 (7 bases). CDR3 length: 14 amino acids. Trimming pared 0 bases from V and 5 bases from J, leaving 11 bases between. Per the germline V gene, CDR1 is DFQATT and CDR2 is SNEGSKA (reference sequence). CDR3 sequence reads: CSARDGGADNEQFF. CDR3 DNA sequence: TGCAGTGCTAGAGATGGGGGGGCCGACAATGAGCAGTTCTTC.

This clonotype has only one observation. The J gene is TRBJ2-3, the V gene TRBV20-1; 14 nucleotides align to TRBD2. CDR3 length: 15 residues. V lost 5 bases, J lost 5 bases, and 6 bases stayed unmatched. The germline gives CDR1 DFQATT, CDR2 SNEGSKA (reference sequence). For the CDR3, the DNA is TGCAGTGCTTCCGGGACTAGCGGGGGAGGAGATACGCAGTATTTT. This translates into CSASGTSGGGDTQYF.

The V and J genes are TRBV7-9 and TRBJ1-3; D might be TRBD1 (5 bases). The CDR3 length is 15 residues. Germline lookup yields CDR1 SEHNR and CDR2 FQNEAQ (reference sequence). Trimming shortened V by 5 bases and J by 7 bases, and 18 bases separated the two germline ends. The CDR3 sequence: CASSALSGVLNTIYF. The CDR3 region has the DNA TGTGCCAGCAGCGCCTTATCGGGGGTCCTCAACACCATATATTTT.

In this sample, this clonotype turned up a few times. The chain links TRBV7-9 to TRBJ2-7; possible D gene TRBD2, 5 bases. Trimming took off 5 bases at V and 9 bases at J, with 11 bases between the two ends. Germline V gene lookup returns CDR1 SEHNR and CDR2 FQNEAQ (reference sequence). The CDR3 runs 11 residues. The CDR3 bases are TGTGCCAGCAGCCCAGGACTGGGGCAGTACTTC. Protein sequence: CASSPGLGQYF.

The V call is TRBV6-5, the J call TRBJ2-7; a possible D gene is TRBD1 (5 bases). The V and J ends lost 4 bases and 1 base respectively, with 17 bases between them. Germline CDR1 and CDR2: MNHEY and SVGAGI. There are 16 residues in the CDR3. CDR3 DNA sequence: TGTGCCAGCAGTTTTGTGCCAGGGTCGTTGTCCTACGAGCAGTACTTC. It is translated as CASSFVPGSLSYEQYF.